The clone carrying this T cell receptor (beta chain) occurred many times. Its matching antigen is unknown. With 4 bases removed from V and 0 bases from J, the gap between germline ends came to 13 bases. The CDR3 is 16 amino acids. Germline V lookup: CDR1 SGHTA, CDR2 FQGNSA. The entry originates in a study of T cells in Graves' hyperthyroidism and ophthalmopathy. Study findings and constraints: In simple terms, a model built on 13 V-J features told ophthalmopathy apart from stable hyperthyroidism.

Amplification yielded TCR beta CDR3 regions, with RNA transcripts as the source. TCR CDR3 regions were first amplified by RT-PCR with HTBI primers. TCRdb reanalysed the multiplex PCR reads using MiXCR and keeps one entry per CDR3 protein. The sample has roughly 380,000 distinct CDR3 sequences; 13% are singletons. Diagnoses rested on clinical symptoms, serum thyroxine and TRAb, thyroid ultrasound and orbital computed tomography. The specimen sequenced was blood. The V gene is TRBV7-2, the J gene TRBJ1-5, with D possibly TRBD1 on 6 matching bases. This clonotype originated in a man aged 25-40 years with Graves' hyperthyroidism that later progressed to Graves' ophthalmopathy. In DNA, the CDR3 is TGTGCCAGCAGCTCGGACAGAGTGTATAGCAATCAGCCCCAGCATTTT. Its protein is CASSSDRVYSNQPQHF.